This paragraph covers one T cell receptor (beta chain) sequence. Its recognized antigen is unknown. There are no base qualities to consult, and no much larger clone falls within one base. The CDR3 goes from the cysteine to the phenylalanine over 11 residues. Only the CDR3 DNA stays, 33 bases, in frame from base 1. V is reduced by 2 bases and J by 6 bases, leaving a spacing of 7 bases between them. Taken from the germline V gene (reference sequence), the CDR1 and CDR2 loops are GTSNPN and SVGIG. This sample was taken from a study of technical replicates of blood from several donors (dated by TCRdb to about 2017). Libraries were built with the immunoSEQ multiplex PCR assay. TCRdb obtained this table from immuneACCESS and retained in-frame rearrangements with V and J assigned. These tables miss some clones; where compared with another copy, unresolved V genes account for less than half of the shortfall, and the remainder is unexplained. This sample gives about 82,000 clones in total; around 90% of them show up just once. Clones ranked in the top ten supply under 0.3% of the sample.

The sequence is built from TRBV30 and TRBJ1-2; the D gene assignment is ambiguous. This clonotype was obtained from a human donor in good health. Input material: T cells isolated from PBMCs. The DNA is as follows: TGTGCCTGGAGTCCCCTAAATGGCTACACCTTC. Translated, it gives CAWSPLNGYTF.